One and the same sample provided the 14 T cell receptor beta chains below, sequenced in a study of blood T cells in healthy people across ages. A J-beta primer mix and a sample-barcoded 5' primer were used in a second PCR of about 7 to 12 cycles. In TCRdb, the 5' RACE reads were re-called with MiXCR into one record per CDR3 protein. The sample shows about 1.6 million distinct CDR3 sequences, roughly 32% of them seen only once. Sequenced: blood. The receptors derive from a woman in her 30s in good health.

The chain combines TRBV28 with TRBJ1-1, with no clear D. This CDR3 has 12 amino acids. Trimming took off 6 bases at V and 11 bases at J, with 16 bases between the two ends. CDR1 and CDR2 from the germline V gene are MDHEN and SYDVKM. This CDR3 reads CASSPQGRDAFF. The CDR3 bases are TGTGCCAGCAGCCCACAAGGGCGGGATGCTTTCTTT. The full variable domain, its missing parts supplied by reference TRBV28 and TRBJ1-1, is DVKVTQSSRYLVKRTGEKVFLECVQDMDHENMFWYRQDPGLGLRLIYFSYDVKMKEKGDIPEGYSVSREKKERFSLILESASTNQTSMYLCASSPQGRDAFFGQGTRLTVV.

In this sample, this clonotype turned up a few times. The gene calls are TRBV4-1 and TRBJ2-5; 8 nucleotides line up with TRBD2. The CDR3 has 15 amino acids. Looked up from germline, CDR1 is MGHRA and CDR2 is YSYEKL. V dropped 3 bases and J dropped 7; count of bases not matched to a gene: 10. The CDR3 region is CASSHPGLAGRTQYF. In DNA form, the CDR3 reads TGCGCCAGCAGCCACCCCGGACTAGCTGGGCGGACCCAGTACTTC.

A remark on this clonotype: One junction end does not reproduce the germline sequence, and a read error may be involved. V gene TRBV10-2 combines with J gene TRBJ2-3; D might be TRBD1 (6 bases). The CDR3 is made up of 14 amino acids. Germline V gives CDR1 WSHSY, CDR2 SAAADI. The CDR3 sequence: CASSDTGRTDAQYF. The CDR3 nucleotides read TGCGCCAGCAGTGATACAGGGCGCACAGATGCGCAGTATTTT.

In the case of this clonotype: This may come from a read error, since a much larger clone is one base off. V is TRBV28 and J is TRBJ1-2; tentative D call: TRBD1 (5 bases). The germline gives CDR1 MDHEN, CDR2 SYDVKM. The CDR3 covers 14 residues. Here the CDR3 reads CASGLYTGNYGYTF. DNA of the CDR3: TGTGCCAGCGGTTTATACACAGGAAACTATGGCTACACCTTC.

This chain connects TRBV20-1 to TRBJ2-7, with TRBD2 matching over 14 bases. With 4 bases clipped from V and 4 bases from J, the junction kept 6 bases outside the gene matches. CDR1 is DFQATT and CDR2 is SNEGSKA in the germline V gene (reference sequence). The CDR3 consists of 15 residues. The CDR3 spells CSATVGTSGSYEQYF. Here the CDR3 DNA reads TGCAGTGCTACCGTAGGGACTAGCGGGAGTTACGAGCAGTACTTC.

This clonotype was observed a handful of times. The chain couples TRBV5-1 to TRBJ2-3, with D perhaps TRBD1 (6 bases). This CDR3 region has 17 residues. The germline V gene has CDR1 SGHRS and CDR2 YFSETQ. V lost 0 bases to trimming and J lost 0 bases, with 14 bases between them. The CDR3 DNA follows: TGCGCCAGCAGCTTGGTCCCCGACAGGACTAGCACAGATACGCAGTATTTT. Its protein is CASSLVPDRTSTDTQYF.

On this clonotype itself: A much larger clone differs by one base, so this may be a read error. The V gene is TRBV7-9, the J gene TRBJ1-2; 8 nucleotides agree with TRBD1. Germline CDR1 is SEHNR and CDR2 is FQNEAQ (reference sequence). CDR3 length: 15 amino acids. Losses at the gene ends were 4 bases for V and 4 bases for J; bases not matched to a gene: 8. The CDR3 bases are TGTGCCAGCAGCTCATTGACAGGGGCGGCCTATGGCTACACCTTC. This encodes CASSSLTGAAYGYTF.

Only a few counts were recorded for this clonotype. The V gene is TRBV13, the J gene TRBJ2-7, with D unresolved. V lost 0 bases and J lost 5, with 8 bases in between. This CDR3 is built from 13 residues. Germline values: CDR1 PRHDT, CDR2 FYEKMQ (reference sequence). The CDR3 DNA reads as TGTGCCAGCAGCTTAGGGGGCTGGAACGAGCAGTACTTC. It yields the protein CASSLGGWNEQYF.

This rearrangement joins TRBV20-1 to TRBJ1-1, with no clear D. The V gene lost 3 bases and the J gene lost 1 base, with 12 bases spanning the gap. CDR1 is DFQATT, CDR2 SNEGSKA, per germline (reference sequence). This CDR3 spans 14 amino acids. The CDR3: CSARRGSGNTEAFF. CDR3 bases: TGCAGTGCTAGGAGAGGGTCGGGGAACACTGAAGCTTTCTTT.

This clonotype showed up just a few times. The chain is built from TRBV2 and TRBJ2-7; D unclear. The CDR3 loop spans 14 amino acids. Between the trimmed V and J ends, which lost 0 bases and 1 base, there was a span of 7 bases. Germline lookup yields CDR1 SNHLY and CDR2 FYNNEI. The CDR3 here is CASSEARLSYEQYF. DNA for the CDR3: TGTGCCAGCAGTGAAGCGCGACTTTCCTACGAGCAGTACTTC.

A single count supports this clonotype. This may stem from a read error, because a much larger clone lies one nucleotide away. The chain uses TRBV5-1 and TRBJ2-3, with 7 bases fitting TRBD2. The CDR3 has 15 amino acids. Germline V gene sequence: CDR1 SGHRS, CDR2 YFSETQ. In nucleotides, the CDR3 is TGCGCCAGCAGCTATCTAGCGACTAGCACAGATACGCGGTATTTT. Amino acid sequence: CASSYLATSTDTRYF.

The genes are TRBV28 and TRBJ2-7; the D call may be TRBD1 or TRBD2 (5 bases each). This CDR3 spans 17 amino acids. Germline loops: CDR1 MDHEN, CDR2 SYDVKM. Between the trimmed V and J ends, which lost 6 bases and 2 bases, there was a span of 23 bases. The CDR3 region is CASRKAAVFDSPYEQYF. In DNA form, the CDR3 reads TGTGCCAGCAGGAAAGCGGCGGTTTTCGACAGCCCCTACGAGCAGTACTTC.

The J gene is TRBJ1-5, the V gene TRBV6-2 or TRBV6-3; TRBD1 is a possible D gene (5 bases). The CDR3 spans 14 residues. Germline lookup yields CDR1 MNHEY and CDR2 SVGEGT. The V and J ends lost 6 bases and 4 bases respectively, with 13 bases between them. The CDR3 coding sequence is TGTGCCAGCAGCCTCGGGAACAGGAATCAGCCCCAGCATTTT. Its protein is CASSLGNRNQPQHF.

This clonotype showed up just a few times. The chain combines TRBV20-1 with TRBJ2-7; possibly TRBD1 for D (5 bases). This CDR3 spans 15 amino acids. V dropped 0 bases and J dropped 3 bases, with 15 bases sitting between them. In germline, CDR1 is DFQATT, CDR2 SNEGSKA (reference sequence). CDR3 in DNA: TGCAGTGCTAGAGAGTTCCAGGGTATAGGCTACGAGCAGTACTTC. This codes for CSAREFQGIGYEQYF.